What follows are 15 T cell receptor beta chains derived from one specimen sequenced in a study of beta chain features in type 1 diabetes. Their antigens remain unidentified. Study-wide results and caveats: In all four CD4+ subsets, TCRB CDR3 length was significantly, moderately reduced in type 1 diabetes.

The whole isolated RNA underwent reverse transcription, so sequencing captured expressed TCRB transcripts. Only in-frame clones appear in the TCRdb table, and some are missing; sequencing was by immunoSEQ multiplex PCR. The table lists about 660,000 clones, over 11% of them singletons. The sample was naive CD4+ T cells from blood. The receptors here all came from a man between 18 and 29 years old with type 1 diabetes.

V is TRBV29-1 and J is TRBJ2-3; 11 bases are shared with TRBD2. J gave up 6 bases and V 1 base, and 9 bases lay outside the gene matches. In germline, CDR1 is SQVTM, CDR2 ANQGSEA. This CDR3 has 16 amino acids. The CDR3 coding sequence is TGCAGCGTTGAAGTGTATAGCGGGAGGGCCCGGGATACGCAGTATTTT. As protein: CSVEVYSGRARDTQYF.

This clone was observed a few times. The rearrangement joins TRBV5-4 to TRBJ2-3, with D possibly being TRBD1 or TRBD2 (5 bases each). The germline V gene encodes CDR1 SGHNT and CDR2 YYREEE (reference sequence). The CDR3 totals 14 residues. Trimming stripped 3 bases from V and 2 bases from J, with 10 bases between. CDR3 residues: CASSYPGPTDTQYF. CDR3 coding DNA: TGTGCCAGCAGCTATCCGGGACCCACAGATACGCAGTATTTT.

This clone came up a few times. The genes are TRBV7-2 and TRBJ2-5; D not certain. The germline CDR1 and CDR2 sequences are SGHTA and FQGNSA. CDR3 size: 13 residues. Trimming took 2 bases from V and 7 from J, leaving 11 bases between them. CDR3 sequence (DNA): TGTGCCAGCAGCTTACCCGAATACGCGACCCAGTACTTC. Residues: CASSLPEYATQYF.

This sequence joins TRBV4-3 and TRBJ2-3; D possibly corresponds to TRBD2 (6 bases). Looked up from germline, CDR1 is LGHNA and CDR2 is YSLEER. The CDR3 totals 15 residues. V was clipped by 2 bases and J by 6 bases, with 15 bases between them. The CDR3 here is CASSQRDSEGDTQYF. DNA of the CDR3: TGCGCCAGCAGCCAACGGGACTCAGAGGGGGATACGCAGTATTTT.

This sequence joins TRBV7-2 and TRBJ2-7, with D possibly TRBD2 on 6 matching bases. Germline V gives CDR1 SGHTA, CDR2 FQGNSA. The V gene lost 1 base and the J gene lost 0 bases, with 10 bases spanning the gap. The CDR3 totals 15 residues. The CDR3 loop reads CASSLVAESSYEQYF. The DNA of the CDR3 is TGTGCCAGCAGCTTAGTAGCGGAAAGCTCCTACGAGCAGTACTTC.

CDR3 nucleotides: TGCGCCAGCAGCTGGATCGGGACTAGCGGACTCTACGAGCAGTACTTC. Translation: CASSWIGTSGLYEQYF. The rearrangement links TRBV5-1 to TRBJ2-7; 11 nucleotides line up with TRBD2. V was pared by 3 bases and J by 3 bases, with 8 bases of the junction left unmatched. There are 16 residues in the CDR3. Germline values: CDR1 SGHRS, CDR2 YFSETQ.

The sample holds a few counts of this clone. Additional DNA sequences in this sample encode the identical CDR3. This sequence joins TRBV27 and TRBJ2-6, with 7 positions matching TRBD2. CDR1 and CDR2 from the germline V gene are MNHEY and SMNVEV (reference sequence). The CDR3 is 15 amino acids. Unmatched junction bases numbered 3, after V lost 3 bases and J lost 4 bases. The CDR3 protein is CASSFGGTGANVLTF. DNA of the CDR3: TGTGCCAGCAGTTTCGGGGGGACCGGGGCCAACGTCCTGACTTTC. Looking up the rest from reference TRBV27 and TRBJ2-6 gives the full variable domain: EAQVTQNPRYLITVTGKKLTVTCSQNMNHEYMSWYRQDPGLGLRQIYYSMNVEVTDKGDVPEGYKVSRKEKRNFPLILESPSPNQTSLYFCASSFGGTGANVLTFGAGSRLTVL.

This sequence joins TRBV5-4 and TRBJ2-1, with D hard to call. Germline assignment: CDR1 SGHNT and CDR2 YYREEE (reference sequence). The V gene lost 2 bases and the J gene lost 4 bases, with 4 bases spanning the gap. There are 12 residues in the CDR3. DNA of the CDR3: TGTGCCAGCAGCTTCGATTACAATGAGCAGTTCTTC. This translates into CASSFDYNEQFF.

The chain joins TRBV5-6 to TRBJ2-5; maybe TRBD1 (6 bases). The V end was cut by 4 bases, the J end by 4 bases, with 17 bases between. CDR1 and CDR2 from the germline V gene are SGHDT and YYEEEE. The CDR3 sequence is 15 residues long. The CDR3: CASSHSTRGSETQYF. The CDR3 DNA is TGTGCCAGCAGCCATTCAACCAGGGGATCAGAGACCCAGTACTTC.

This sequence joins TRBV29-1 and TRBJ1-5; 11 nucleotides agree with TRBD1. This CDR3 has 15 amino acids. Trimming took 4 bases from V and 2 from J; bases not matched to a gene: 4. The germline CDR1 and CDR2 sequences are SQVTM and ANQGSEA. Written as DNA, the CDR3 is TGCAGCGTTGCGGGACAGGGGGTTGGCAATCAGCCCCAGCATTTT. It is translated as CSVAGQGVGNQPQHF.

This clone was seen a handful of times. V gene TRBV6-5 combines with J gene TRBJ1-2, with a weak D call TRBD1 (6 bases). V was clipped by 6 bases and J by 8 bases, with 22 bases between them. The length of the CDR3 is 15 residues. Germline V gene data show CDR1 as MNHEY and CDR2 as SVGAGI. The CDR3 loop is CASRSPTTGQEGYTF. Here the CDR3 DNA reads TGTGCCAGCAGATCTCCTACTACAGGGCAAGAGGGCTACACCTTC.

This clone was counted a few times. The V and J genes are TRBV6-5 and TRBJ2-1; D is possibly TRBD1 (5 bases). V shed 0 bases and J shed 0 bases, with 9 bases lying between them. Germline assignment: CDR1 MNHEY and CDR2 SVGAGI. This CDR3 is 16 amino acids long. CDR3 in amino acids: CASSYSDTGSYNEQFF. CDR3 nucleotide sequence: TGTGCCAGCAGTTACTCGGATACAGGCTCCTACAATGAGCAGTTCTTC.

In its sample, this clone was seen a few times. V gene TRBV10-2 combines with J gene TRBJ2-1; 8 bases match TRBD2. This CDR3 comprises 15 residues. V shed 8 bases, J shed 5 bases, and the junction held 11 bases outside the gene matches. Germline V gene lookup returns CDR1 WSHSY and CDR2 SAAADI. Here the CDR3 DNA reads TGCGCCAGCCGTTCGAGCGGGAGTAGGAACAATGAGCAGTTCTTC. It specifies CASRSSGSRNNEQFF.

The chain couples TRBV29-1 to TRBJ2-7; D tentatively fits TRBD1 or TRBD2 (6 bases each). V lost 1 base and J lost 0, with 16 bases in between. CDR1 SQVTM and CDR2 ANQGSEA come from the germline V gene. The CDR3 runs 16 residues. CDR3 bases: TGCAGCGTTGAAGTTTCGAACGGGGGCTTCTCCTACGAGCAGTACTTC. Translation gives CSVEVSNGGFSYEQYF.

The chain has TRBV5-1 and TRBJ2-1; D is unresolved. The germline V and J ends were trimmed by 6 bases and 0 bases, with 10 bases remaining between them. The CDR3 is 14 residues long. Germline CDR1 is SGHRS and CDR2 is YFSETQ. CDR3 in amino acids: CASNEVSSYNEQFF. The CDR3 nucleotides read TGCGCCAGCAATGAGGTTAGCTCCTACAATGAGCAGTTCTTC.